These T cell receptor beta chains were read from a single sample in a study of CD8 T cells in Susac syndrome. MiXCR, applied by TCRdb to the immunoSEQ multiplex PCR reads, yields one record per CDR3 protein. The sample carries 130,000 to 150,000 distinct CDR3 sequences, 94% recorded once. The sample comprised CD8+ T cells from PBMCs. These receptors came from a human donor in good health. Both conserved end residues are part of each CDR3. D genes are given only for firm matches. Not all rows give a size; the values are once, few, many and, for expanded clones, a class.

v_call: TRBV27; clone_size: NA; j_call: TRBJ2-7; d_call: NA; cdr3_nt: TGTGCCACCCAACCACAGGGTACAGGCTACGAGCAGTACTTC; cdr3_aa: CATQPQGTGYEQYF
v_call: TRBV7-8; clone_size: NA; j_call: TRBJ2-2; d_call: TRBD2; cdr3_nt: TGTGCCAGCAGGTGGCTAGCGGGAGTCCCGGACACCGGGGAGCTGTTTTTT; cdr3_aa: CASRWLAGVPDTGELFF
v_call: TRBV9; clone_size: once; j_call: TRBJ2-3; d_call: NA; cdr3_nt: TGTGCCAGCAGCGGAGGGTCGGCAGATACGCAGTATTTT; cdr3_aa: CASSGGSADTQYF
v_call: TRBV11-2; clone_size: NA; j_call: TRBJ2-3; d_call: NA; cdr3_nt: TGTGCCAGCAGCTCGGGGGGCGGTGCAGATACGCAGTATTTT; cdr3_aa: CASSSGGGADTQYF
v_call: TRBV11-2; clone_size: NA; j_call: TRBJ2-5; d_call: NA; cdr3_nt: TGTGCCAGCAGACCTCAGGGAGTGGGAGAGACCCAGTACTTC; cdr3_aa: CASRPQGVGETQYF
v_call: TRBV29-1; clone_size: NA; j_call: TRBJ1-2; d_call: NA; cdr3_nt: TGCAGCGTTGAAAGAATCGAGCATGGTAGTCGAGGCTACACCTTC; cdr3_aa: CSVERIEHGSRGYTF
v_call: TRBV4-2; clone_size: NA; j_call: TRBJ2-3; d_call: NA; cdr3_nt: TGTGCCAGCAGCCAAGATGGGGAGACAGATACGCAGTATTTT; cdr3_aa: CASSQDGETDTQYF
v_call: TRBV29-1; clone_size: NA; j_call: TRBJ2-7; d_call: NA; cdr3_nt: TGCAGCGTTGAAGCCGGGCACAGAGCATACGAGCAGTACTTC; cdr3_aa: CSVEAGHRAYEQYF
v_call: TRBV7-8; clone_size: NA; j_call: TRBJ1-4; d_call: NA; cdr3_nt: TGTGCCAGCAGCTTACGGGGTGAAAAACTGTTTTTT; cdr3_aa: CASSLRGEKLFF
v_call: TRBV24-1; clone_size: NA; j_call: TRBJ2-7; d_call: TRBD1; cdr3_nt: TGTGCCACCAGTGATTCGGGCAGGGGGCGAGAGCAGTACTTC; cdr3_aa: CATSDSGRGREQYF
v_call: TRBV29-1; clone_size: NA; j_call: TRBJ2-3; d_call: TRBD2; cdr3_nt: TGCAGCGTTGTCGGACTAGCGGGGTTCACAGATACGCAGTATTTT; cdr3_aa: CSVVGLAGFTDTQYF
v_call: TRBV24-1; clone_size: NA; j_call: TRBJ2-1; d_call: TRBD1; cdr3_nt: TGTGCCACGGGACAGGGGCTGTACAATGAGCAGTTCTTC; cdr3_aa: CATGQGLYNEQFF
v_call: TRBV29-1; clone_size: NA; j_call: TRBJ2-7; d_call: NA; cdr3_nt: TGCAGCGTTGAGAGGGCACAGGGTTGGCAGTACTTC; cdr3_aa: CSVERAQGWQYF
v_call: TRBV15; clone_size: NA; j_call: TRBJ1-1; d_call: NA; cdr3_nt: TGTGCCACCAGCAACGGACGGTGGACTGAAGCTTTCTTT; cdr3_aa: CATSNGRWTEAFF
v_call: TRBV5-1; clone_size: once; j_call: TRBJ2-1; d_call: NA; cdr3_nt: TGCGCCAGCAGCTTGGGGGGGGCCGATGAGCAGTTCTTC; cdr3_aa: CASSLGGADEQFF
v_call: TRBV18; clone_size: NA; j_call: TRBJ2-7; d_call: TRBD2; cdr3_nt: TGTGCCAGCTCCGGGGGGGCCTCCTACGAGCAGTACTTC; cdr3_aa: CASSGGASYEQYF
v_call: TRBV7-9; clone_size: NA; j_call: TRBJ2-1; d_call: NA; cdr3_nt: TGTGCCAGCAGCTTGGGGAGACAGGAGCAGTTCTTC; cdr3_aa: CASSLGRQEQFF
v_call: TRBV12-3/TRBV12-4; clone_size: once; j_call: TRBJ2-3; d_call: NA; cdr3_nt: TGTGCCAGCAGTTTAGCGGGGAGCTACCCAGATACGCAGTATTTT; cdr3_aa: CASSLAGSYPDTQYF
v_call: TRBV2; clone_size: once; j_call: TRBJ1-2; d_call: TRBD1; cdr3_nt: TGTGCCAGCCTAAAAGGGGGCGTTCAGGGCTACACCTTC; cdr3_aa: CASLKGGVQGYTF
v_call: TRBV15; clone_size: NA; j_call: TRBJ2-1; d_call: NA; cdr3_nt: TGTGCCACCAGCGAAAGTGGGGGGGAGCAGTTCTTC; cdr3_aa: CATSESGGEQFF
v_call: TRBV27; clone_size: NA; j_call: TRBJ2-1; d_call: TRBD2; cdr3_nt: TGTGCCAGCAGTTGGCTAGCGGGAGGGCTAAATGAGCAGTTCTTC; cdr3_aa: CASSWLAGGLNEQFF
v_call: TRBV15; clone_size: NA; j_call: TRBJ2-3; d_call: TRBD2; cdr3_nt: TGTGCCACCAGCAGGGGCGGGAGAATTTCGGATACGCAGTATTTT; cdr3_aa: CATSRGGRISDTQYF
v_call: TRBV29-1; clone_size: once; j_call: TRBJ2-1; d_call: TRBD1; cdr3_nt: TGCAGCGTGGAGACAGGGGGCCGGTACGGCAATGAGCAGTTCTTC; cdr3_aa: CSVETGGRYGNEQFF
v_call: TRBV24-1; clone_size: NA; j_call: TRBJ2-1; d_call: TRBD2; cdr3_nt: TGTGCCACCGCGGGAGACACTTCCTACAATGAGCAGTTCTTC; cdr3_aa: CATAGDTSYNEQFF
v_call: TRBV5-6; clone_size: NA; j_call: TRBJ1-2; d_call: NA; cdr3_nt: TGTGCCAGCAGCCCGCAGACAGGCTCTCATGGCTACACCTTC; cdr3_aa: CASSPQTGSHGYTF
v_call: TRBV29-1; clone_size: NA; j_call: TRBJ1-1; d_call: NA; cdr3_nt: TGCAGCGTTGACCGTAACTGGGTAAGGGACACTGAAGCTTTCTTT; cdr3_aa: CSVDRNWVRDTEAFF
v_call: TRBV20-1; clone_size: NA; j_call: TRBJ1-3; d_call: NA; cdr3_nt: TGCAGTGCTGCCGGGGGGCAGGCGATAAGCGGAAACACCATATATTTT; cdr3_aa: CSAAGGQAISGNTIYF
v_call: TRBV20-1; clone_size: NA; j_call: TRBJ2-1; d_call: NA; cdr3_nt: TGCAGTGCTGGACTGGGCGTAAATGAGCAGTTCTTC; cdr3_aa: CSAGLGVNEQFF
v_call: TRBV19; clone_size: NA; j_call: TRBJ2-1; d_call: NA; cdr3_nt: TGTGCCAGTAGTATCAAGGTCCAGGGTGAGCAGTTCTTC; cdr3_aa: CASSIKVQGEQFF
v_call: TRBV19; clone_size: once; j_call: TRBJ1-1; d_call: NA; cdr3_nt: TGTGCCAGTAGTATCTCAACAGGGCGGACTGAAGCTTTCTTT; cdr3_aa: CASSISTGRTEAFF
v_call: TRBV29-1; clone_size: once; j_call: TRBJ1-4; d_call: NA; cdr3_nt: TGCAGCGTGGATACAGGAGACTATAATGAAAAACTGTTTTTT; cdr3_aa: CSVDTGDYNEKLFF
v_call: TRBV7-8; clone_size: once; j_call: TRBJ2-1; d_call: TRBD2; cdr3_nt: TGTGCCAGCAGCTTAACTAGCGGGATGGCCTACAATGAGCAGTTCTTC; cdr3_aa: CASSLTSGMAYNEQFF
v_call: TRBV11-2; clone_size: NA; j_call: TRBJ2-3; d_call: NA; cdr3_nt: TGTGCCAGCAGCCCCCCCTATGGGAGCACAGATACGCAGTATTTT; cdr3_aa: CASSPPYGSTDTQYF
v_call: TRBV29-1; clone_size: NA; j_call: TRBJ1-2; d_call: NA; cdr3_nt: TGCAGCGTTGAGGGGAGAGAAGGCTACACCTTC; cdr3_aa: CSVEGREGYTF
v_call: TRBV6-2/TRBV6-3; clone_size: NA; j_call: TRBJ2-1; d_call: NA; cdr3_nt: TGTGCCAGCAGGAGGTACAATGAGCAGTTCTTC; cdr3_aa: CASRRYNEQFF
v_call: TRBV4-3; clone_size: NA; j_call: TRBJ2-1; d_call: TRBD2; cdr3_nt: TGCGCCAGCAGCCAGGAGTGGCTAGCGGGATTTCATGAGCAGTTCTTC; cdr3_aa: CASSQEWLAGFHEQFF
v_call: TRBV7-2; clone_size: few; j_call: TRBJ2-7; d_call: NA; cdr3_nt: TGTGCCAGCAGCGCCGCTGCTTTTGGAGGTTACGAGCAGTACTTC; cdr3_aa: CASSAAAFGGYEQYF
v_call: TRBV15; clone_size: NA; j_call: TRBJ2-7; d_call: TRBD1; cdr3_nt: TGTGCCACCAGCAGTACGGGACAGAACTACGAGCAGTACTTC; cdr3_aa: CATSSTGQNYEQYF
v_call: TRBV6-6; clone_size: NA; j_call: TRBJ2-5; d_call: NA; cdr3_nt: TGTGCCACCAACCCGTCAGGTTTTCAAGAGACCCAGTACTTC; cdr3_aa: CATNPSGFQETQYF
v_call: TRBV2; clone_size: NA; j_call: TRBJ2-6; d_call: NA; cdr3_nt: TGTGCCAGCAGTGAAGTGGGCAAGGGGGTGACTGGGGCCAACGTCCTGACTTTC; cdr3_aa: CASSEVGKGVTGANVLTF
v_call: TRBV2; clone_size: NA; j_call: TRBJ1-3; d_call: TRBD1; cdr3_nt: TGTGCCAGCAGTGAAGCCGGGACAGACTCTGGAAACACCATATATTTT; cdr3_aa: CASSEAGTDSGNTIYF
v_call: TRBV20-1; clone_size: NA; j_call: TRBJ2-7; d_call: NA; cdr3_nt: TGCAGTGCTATGGAGTCAGGGCCATACGAGCAGTACTTC; cdr3_aa: CSAMESGPYEQYF
v_call: TRBV29-1; clone_size: NA; j_call: TRBJ2-1; d_call: NA; cdr3_nt: TGCAGCGTTTTGGGGGGCTATGAGCAGTTCTTC; cdr3_aa: CSVLGGYEQFF
v_call: TRBV28; clone_size: NA; j_call: TRBJ2-7; d_call: NA; cdr3_nt: TGTGCCAGCAGTTTACCTACAAGGAGGATTTACGAGCAGTACTTC; cdr3_aa: CASSLPTRRIYEQYF
v_call: TRBV15; clone_size: NA; j_call: TRBJ2-1; d_call: NA; cdr3_nt: TGTGCCACCAGCGAGGCTGGGGGTCTTGAGCAGTTCTTC; cdr3_aa: CATSEAGGLEQFF
v_call: TRBV7-8; clone_size: NA; j_call: TRBJ1-5; d_call: NA; cdr3_nt: TGTGCCAGCAGCGGTAGCCGCAATCAGCCCCAGCATTTT; cdr3_aa: CASSGSRNQPQHF
v_call: TRBV9; clone_size: NA; j_call: TRBJ2-1; d_call: NA; cdr3_nt: TGTGCCAGCAGCAAAGACAATGAGCAGTTCTTC; cdr3_aa: CASSKDNEQFF
v_call: TRBV30; clone_size: NA; j_call: TRBJ2-1; d_call: NA; cdr3_nt: TGTGCCTGGAGTCACGGGAGCCACAATGAGCAGTTCTTC; cdr3_aa: CAWSHGSHNEQFF
v_call: TRBV29-1; clone_size: NA; j_call: TRBJ1-2; d_call: NA; cdr3_nt: TGCAGCGCTCGAACCGGGACAAGGAAGGGTTCTGGCTATGGCTACACCTTC; cdr3_aa: CSARTGTRKGSGYGYTF
v_call: TRBV29-1; clone_size: NA; j_call: TRBJ2-1; d_call: TRBD2; cdr3_nt: TGCAGCGTTGAAGGGACTAGCGGGTTCGAGCAGTTCTTC; cdr3_aa: CSVEGTSGFEQFF
v_call: TRBV29-1; clone_size: NA; j_call: TRBJ2-1; d_call: NA; cdr3_nt: TGCAGCGTTGAGGGGGGGAGCTACAGGGGCAATGAGCAGTTCTTC; cdr3_aa: CSVEGGSYRGNEQFF
v_call: TRBV23-1; clone_size: NA; j_call: TRBJ1-5; d_call: TRBD1; cdr3_nt: TGCGCCAGCAGTCAATCGGACAGGGGCATTCAGCCCCAGCATTTT; cdr3_aa: CASSQSDRGIQPQHF
v_call: TRBV24-1; clone_size: NA; j_call: TRBJ2-1; d_call: TRBD2; cdr3_nt: TGTGCCACCAGTGAAGGGCGGGAGGCGTCCAATGAGCAGTTCTTC; cdr3_aa: CATSEGREASNEQFF
v_call: TRBV6-5; clone_size: NA; j_call: TRBJ1-1; d_call: TRBD1; cdr3_nt: TGTGCCAGCAGTTATGAGAGGGGGCGCGAAGCTTTCTTT; cdr3_aa: CASSYERGREAFF
v_call: TRBV28; clone_size: NA; j_call: TRBJ1-2; d_call: NA; cdr3_nt: TGTGCCAGCAGTTTGCCCCTCGGCAGGGGCCATTATGGCTACACCTTC; cdr3_aa: CASSLPLGRGHYGYTF
v_call: TRBV7-9; clone_size: NA; j_call: TRBJ2-7; d_call: NA; cdr3_nt: TGTGCCAGCAGCTTTGTCGGCCCCGCTCCTGGGTCCTACGAGCAGTACTTC; cdr3_aa: CASSFVGPAPGSYEQYF
v_call: TRBV15; clone_size: NA; j_call: TRBJ2-7; d_call: TRBD2; cdr3_nt: TGTGCCACCAGCAGAGATGATCGCGGGAGCGGATACGAGCAGTACTTC; cdr3_aa: CATSRDDRGSGYEQYF
v_call: TRBV4-3; clone_size: NA; j_call: TRBJ2-3; d_call: TRBD2; cdr3_nt: TGCGCCAGCAGCCAACGGACTAGCGACACAGATACGCAGTATTTT; cdr3_aa: CASSQRTSDTDTQYF
v_call: TRBV20-1; clone_size: NA; j_call: TRBJ2-1; d_call: NA; cdr3_nt: TGCAGTGCTAGAGATCTAGACAATGAGCAGTTCTTC; cdr3_aa: CSARDLDNEQFF